This TCR beta chain was sequenced during a study of shared clonotypes between healthy human individuals. Across the whole study: A few men and a couple of women, aged 18 to 49, were donors.

It was at deep level that the assay was run. Here immunoSEQ multiplex PCR was the method, and the copy in TCRdb shows in-frame clones only, minus some. The sample lists about 610,000 clones, approximately 97% occurring once. Broader study findings: Memory subsets generally showed lower estimated richness than naive subsets.

Points on this clone: Its antigen remains unidentified.

The TCR was taken from a woman in her twenties or thirties in good health. The sample taken for sequencing was naive CD4+ T cells sorted from blood. The subset is: CD45RA+ positively selected.

The CDR3 spells CASSMVTLAGGYTGELFF. CDR3 in DNA: TGCGCCAGCAGCATGGTAACACTAGCGGGAGGATACACCGGGGAGCTGTTTTTT. The genes are TRBV5-1 and TRBJ2-2; 12 positions agree with TRBD2. This CDR3 has 18 amino acids. Germline CDR1 reads SGHRS; CDR2 reads YFSETQ. J gave up 3 bases and V 4 bases, and 10 bases lay outside the gene matches.